This T cell receptor beta chain came from a study of CD8 T cells in Susac syndrome. The authors reverse transcribed roughly 0.5 to 1 ug RNA with random hexamers. TCRdb re-called the immunoSEQ multiplex PCR reads through MiXCR, storing one row per CDR3 protein. The repertoire includes about 200,000 distinct CDR3 sequences, 95% of them detected once, and approximately 0.082% sits in the top ten. Germline CDR1 and CDR2: MNHEY and SMNVEV (reference sequence). CDR3 size: 10 residues. V shed 8 bases and J shed 9 bases, with 8 bases lying between them. Bulk CD8+ and CD4+ cells came from magnetic negative isolation; CD8+ TEMRA by FACS.

The sample comprised CD4+ T cells from PBMCs. The chain uses TRBV27 and TRBJ1-5; no firm D call. The TCR sequence derives from a human donor with multiple sclerosis. This CDR3 reads CASPPGPQHF. CDR3 nucleotides: TGTGCCAGCCCGCCGGGGCCCCAGCATTTT.